This TCR beta chain was captured by sequencing in a study of Ad26.COV2.S vaccination and SARS-CoV-2 variants. Background on the study: Donor participated within the Ad26.COV2.S arm of the COV1001 trial. By the intramuscular route, Ad26.COV2.S was given once, or twice 56 days apart. General observations from the study: Comparability of non-spike TCR breadth was observed across vaccine and placebo recipients.

Notes on this clone: Its antigen is still unknown.

Treatment specified: 15 to 20 received Ad26.COV2.S at low or high dose, single or two shots; 5 received placebo; per-sample allocation not given. Sampling happened 63 days after the first vaccine or placebo injection. A Boston adult aged 18-55 years was the donor. Assay: immunoSEQ multiplex PCR; the TCRdb copy retains only in-frame clones and omits some. The repertoire holds about 680,000 clones, with roughly 90% as singletons. Looked up from germline, CDR1 is MRHNA and CDR2 is SNTAGT. V was pared by 4 bases and J by 5 bases, with 12 bases between. The CDR3 length is 13 residues. This receptor was obtained from a person aged 18-65 years who received the Ad26.COV2.S COVID-19 vaccine or a placebo. V usage is TRBV6-4 and J usage is TRBJ2-7; D is ambiguous. The sample in question was peripheral blood, obtained in a trial of Ad26.COV2.S vaccine versus placebo. Written as DNA, the CDR3 is TGTGCCAGCAGTGTCAAGATTGGGGACGAGCAGTACTTC. Translation: CASSVKIGDEQYF.